What follows is one T cell receptor (beta chain) and its context. Antigen unknown. The data were obtained in a study of PD-1 blockade in classical Hodgkin lymphoma. The time point: cycle 4 day 1 (C4D1), after five to seven weeks of nivolumab. Each and every patient relapsed after autologous stem cell transplantation, and patients got differing brentuximab vedotin exposure. Findings of the study overall: Reasons behind the repertoire differences stay unclear, perhaps disease activity or earlier therapy. Patients with a complete response exhibited baseline diversity comparable to newly diagnosed patients. Nivolumab starters within 1 year of ASCT were excluded.

The CDR3 extends over 13 amino acids. Germline values: CDR1 MDHEN, CDR2 SYDVKM. Between the trimmed V and J ends, which lost 4 bases and 3 bases, there was a span of 10 bases. Sequencing used immunoSEQ multiplex PCR; TCRdb keeps in-frame clones, though not all of them. The repertoire holds tens of thousands of clones, with 75% to 95% as singletons. The material was peripheral blood mononuclear cells (PBMCs), obtained before the fourth cycle of nivolumab. This clonotype was obtained from a human donor with classical Hodgkin lymphoma. The chain uses TRBV28 and TRBJ2-7, with TRBD1 as a possible D gene (6 bases). CDR3 in DNA: TGTGCCAGCAGTTGGGCCAGGGGCTACGAGCAGTACTTC. Its translation is CASSWARGYEQYF.